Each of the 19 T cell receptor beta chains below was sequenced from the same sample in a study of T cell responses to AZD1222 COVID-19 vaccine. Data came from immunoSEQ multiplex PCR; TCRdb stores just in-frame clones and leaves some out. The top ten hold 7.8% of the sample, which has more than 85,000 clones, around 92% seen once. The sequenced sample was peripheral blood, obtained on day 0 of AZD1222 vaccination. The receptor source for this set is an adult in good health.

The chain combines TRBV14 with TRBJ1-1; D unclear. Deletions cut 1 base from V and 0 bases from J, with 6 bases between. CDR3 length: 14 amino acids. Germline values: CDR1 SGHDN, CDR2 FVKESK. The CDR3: CASSQGALNTEAFF. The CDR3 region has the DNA TGTGCCAGCAGCCAAGGAGCACTGAACACTGAAGCTTTCTTT.

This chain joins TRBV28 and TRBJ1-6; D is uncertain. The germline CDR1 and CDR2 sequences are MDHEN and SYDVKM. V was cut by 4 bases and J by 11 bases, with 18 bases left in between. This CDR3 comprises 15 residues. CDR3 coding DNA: TGTGCCAGCAGTTCATATGAGGCCATAGGGACACCCCTCCACTTT. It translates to CASSSYEAIGTPLHF.

CDR3 nucleotides: TGTGCCAGCCAATCAGCAGGCGGTTACAATGAGCAGTTCTTC. Translating gives CASQSAGGYNEQFF. The genes are TRBV7-9 and TRBJ2-1, with D unclear. The V end lost 8 bases, the J end lost 4 bases, and 15 bases lay between the germline ends. This CDR3 is built from 14 residues. Germline V gene data show CDR1 as SEHNR and CDR2 as FQNEAQ (reference sequence).

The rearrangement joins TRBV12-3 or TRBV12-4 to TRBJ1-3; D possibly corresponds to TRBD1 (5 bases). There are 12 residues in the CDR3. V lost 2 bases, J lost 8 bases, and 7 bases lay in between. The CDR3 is CASSLQGDTIYF. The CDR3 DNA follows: TGTGCCAGCAGTTTACAGGGAGACACCATATATTTT.

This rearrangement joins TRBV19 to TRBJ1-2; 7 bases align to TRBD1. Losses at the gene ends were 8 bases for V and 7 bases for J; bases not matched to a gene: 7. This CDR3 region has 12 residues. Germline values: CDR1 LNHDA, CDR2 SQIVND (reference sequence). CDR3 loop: CASSTGVVGYTF. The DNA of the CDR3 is TGTGCCAGTTCTACAGGGGTCGTTGGCTACACCTTC.

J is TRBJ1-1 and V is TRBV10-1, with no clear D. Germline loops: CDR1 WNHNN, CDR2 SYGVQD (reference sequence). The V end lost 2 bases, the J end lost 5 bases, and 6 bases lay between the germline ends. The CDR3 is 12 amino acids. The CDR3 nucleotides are TGCGCCAGCAGTGAGGTGGTGACTGAAGCTTTCTTT. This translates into CASSEVVTEAFF.

The DNA for the CDR3 is TGTGCCAGCAGGGGGGGCCCCTCGGCTGGAGCTTTCTTT. Protein product: CASRGGPSAGAFF. The chain joins TRBV2 to TRBJ1-1; TRBD1 might be the D (6 bases). The germline V and J ends were trimmed by 6 bases and 10 bases, with 18 bases remaining between them. There are 13 residues in the CDR3. In germline, CDR1 is SNHLY, CDR2 FYNNEI.

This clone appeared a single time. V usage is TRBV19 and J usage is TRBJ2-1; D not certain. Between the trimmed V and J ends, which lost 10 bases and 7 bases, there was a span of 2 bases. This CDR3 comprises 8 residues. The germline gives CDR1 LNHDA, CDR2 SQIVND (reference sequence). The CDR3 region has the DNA TGTGCCAAGAATGAGCAGTTCTTC. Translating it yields CAKNEQFF.

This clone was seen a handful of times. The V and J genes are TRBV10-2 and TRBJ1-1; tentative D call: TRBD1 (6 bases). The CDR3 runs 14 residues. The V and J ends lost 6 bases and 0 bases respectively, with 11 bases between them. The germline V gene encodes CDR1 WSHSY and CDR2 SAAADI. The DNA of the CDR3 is TGCGCCAGCAGCCGCGGACAGATGAACACTGAAGCTTTCTTT. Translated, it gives CASSRGQMNTEAFF.

CDR3 protein: CASSPEGVRGETQYF. The CDR3 DNA reads as TGCGCCAGCAGCCCTGAGGGGGTACGGGGAGAGACCCAGTACTTC. The V and J genes are TRBV5-1 and TRBJ2-5, with D possibly being TRBD1 (6 bases). The CDR3 is 15 amino acids. Germline CDR1 is SGHRS and CDR2 is YFSETQ. The ends were cut back, 4 bases at V and 4 bases at J, with 17 bases in the middle.

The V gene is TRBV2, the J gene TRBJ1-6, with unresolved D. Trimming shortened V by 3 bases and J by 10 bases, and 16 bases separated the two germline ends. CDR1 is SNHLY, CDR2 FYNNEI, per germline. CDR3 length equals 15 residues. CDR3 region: CASSEVTAVGSPLHF. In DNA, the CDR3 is TGTGCCAGCAGTGAGGTCACAGCGGTGGGCTCACCCCTCCACTTT.

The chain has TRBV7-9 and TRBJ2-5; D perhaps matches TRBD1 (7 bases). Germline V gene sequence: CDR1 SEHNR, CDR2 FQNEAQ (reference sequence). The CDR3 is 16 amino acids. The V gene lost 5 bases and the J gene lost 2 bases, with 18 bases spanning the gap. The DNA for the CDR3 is TGTGCCAGCAGCCTAACGGGGGACAGCCCTCAAGAGACCCAGTACTTC. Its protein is CASSLTGDSPQETQYF. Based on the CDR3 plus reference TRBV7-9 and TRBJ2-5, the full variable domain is DTGVSQNPRHKITKRGQNVTFRCDPISEHNRLYWYRQTLGQGPEFLTYFQNEAQLEKSRLLSDRFSAERPKGSFSTLEIQRTEQGDSAMYLCASSLTGDSPQETQYFGPGTRLLVL.

The CDR3 reads CASSLTNYGYTF. CDR3 nucleotide sequence: TGTGCCAGCAGCTTGACAAACTATGGCTACACCTTC. The chain uses TRBV5-5 and TRBJ1-2; D not resolved. Trimming left V 1 base short and J 2 bases short, with 3 bases between. Germline lookup yields CDR1 SGHKS and CDR2 YYEKEE (reference sequence). The CDR3 length is 12 residues. The whole variable domain, remainder taken from reference TRBV5-5 and TRBJ1-2, is DAGVTQSPTHLIKTRGQQVTLRCSPISGHKSVSWYQQVLGQGPQFIFQYYEKEERGRGNFPDRFSARQFPNYSSELNVNALLLGDSALYLCASSLTNYGYTFGSGTRLTVV.

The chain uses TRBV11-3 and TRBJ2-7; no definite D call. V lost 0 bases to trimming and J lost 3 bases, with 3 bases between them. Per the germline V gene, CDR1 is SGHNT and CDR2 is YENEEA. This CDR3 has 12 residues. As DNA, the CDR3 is TGTGCCAGCAGCTTAGACAGCTACGAGCAGTACTTC. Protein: CASSLDSYEQYF. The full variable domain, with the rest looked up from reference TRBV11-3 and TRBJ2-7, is EAGVVQSPRYKIIEKKQPVAFWCNPISGHNTLYWYLQNLGQGPELLIRYENEEAVDDSQLPKDRFSAERLKGVDSTLKIQPAELGDSAVYLCASSLDSYEQYFGPGTRLTVT.

CDR3 sequence: CASSADAFTDTQYF. The CDR3 DNA sequence: TGTGCCAGCAGTGCGGACGCCTTCACAGATACGCAGTATTTT. This chain links TRBV25-1 with TRBJ2-3, with D uncertain. This CDR3 comprises 14 residues. Germline V gene data show CDR1 as MGHDK and CDR2 as SYGVNS. The V end lost 4 bases, the J end lost 2 bases, and 10 bases lay between the germline ends.

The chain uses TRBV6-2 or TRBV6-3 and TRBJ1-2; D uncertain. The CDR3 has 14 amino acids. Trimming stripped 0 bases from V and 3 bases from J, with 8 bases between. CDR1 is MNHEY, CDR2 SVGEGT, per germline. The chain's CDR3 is CASSYSGLYYGYTF. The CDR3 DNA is TGTGCCAGCAGTTACTCAGGGTTGTACTATGGCTACACCTTC.

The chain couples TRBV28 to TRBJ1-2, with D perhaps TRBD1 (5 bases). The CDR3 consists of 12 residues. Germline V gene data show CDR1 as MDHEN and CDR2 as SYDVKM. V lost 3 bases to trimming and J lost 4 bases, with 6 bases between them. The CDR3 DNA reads TGTGCCAGCAGTTTGGACACCTATGGCTACACCTTC. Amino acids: CASSLDTYGYTF.

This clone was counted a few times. In nucleotides, the CDR3 is TGTGCCAGTAGTGCGGACAGGGGACGGGAGCGGCCCCAGCATTTT. Translated, it gives CASSADRGRERPQHF. The chain joins TRBV19 to TRBJ1-5, with TRBD1 matching 9 bases. Germline V lookup: CDR1 LNHDA, CDR2 SQIVND (reference sequence). Trimming took 5 bases from V and 9 from J; bases not matched to a gene: 11. The CDR3 has 15 amino acids.

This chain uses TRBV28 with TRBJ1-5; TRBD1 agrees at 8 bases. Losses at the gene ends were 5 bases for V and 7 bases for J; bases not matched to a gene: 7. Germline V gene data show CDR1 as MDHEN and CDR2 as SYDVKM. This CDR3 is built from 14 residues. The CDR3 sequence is CASSIQGGRQPQHF. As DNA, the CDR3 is TGTGCCAGCAGTATACAGGGGGGACGACAGCCCCAGCATTTT.